This passage covers 16 T cell receptor beta chains from one sample sequenced in a study of T cells in Graves' hyperthyroidism and ophthalmopathy. It was RNA transcripts that yielded the amplified TCR beta CDR3 regions. Initially, a first-round RT-PCR of the TCR CDR3 employed the HTBI primer set. From the multiplex PCR reads, TCRdb called clonotypes with MiXCR, one entry per CDR3 protein. Among over 700,000 distinct CDR3 sequences listed, 18% were seen once. The sample was blood. Receptor source: a woman aged 45 to 65 with Graves' hyperthyroidism that later progressed to Graves' ophthalmopathy.

This rearrangement joins TRBV12-3 or TRBV12-4 to TRBJ1-2, with a weak D call TRBD1 (5 bases). This CDR3 has 12 amino acids. Trimming took off 4 bases at V and 4 bases at J, with 7 bases between the two ends. Here the CDR3 reads CASSWDGYGYTF. The DNA of the CDR3 is TGTGCCAGCAGTTGGGACGGCTATGGCTACACCTTC.

This chain links TRBV15 with TRBJ2-7, with a possible D match to TRBD1 (6 bases). Trimming cost V 1 base and J 5 bases, with 18 bases left between them. There are 16 residues in the CDR3. Germline V CDR1 and CDR2: LNHNV, YYDKDF (reference sequence). The CDR3 spells CATSRVGTFLQDEQYF. CDR3 in DNA: TGTGCCACCAGCAGAGTGGGGACATTTCTTCAGGACGAGCAGTACTTC.

This clonotype was found many times. The V gene is TRBV11-2, the J gene TRBJ1-1, with a weak D call TRBD1 (5 bases). Trimming removed 3 bases at V and 7 bases at J, with 18 bases between. The CDR3 contains 15 residues. The germline V gene has CDR1 SGHAT and CDR2 FQNNGV. The CDR3 DNA reads TGTGCCAGCAGCTTGGACTCTATCGGTGGGGGTGAAGCTTTCTTT. It encodes CASSLDSIGGGEAFF.

The chain recombines TRBV20-1 with TRBJ2-5; D unclear. Between the trimmed V and J ends, which lost 4 bases and 3 bases, there was a span of 30 bases. The CDR3 contains 19 residues. Per germline, CDR1 DFQATT and CDR2 SNEGSKA (reference sequence). CDR3 protein: CSANYPTLLFCLNKETQYF. CDR3 bases: TGCAGTGCTAACTACCCTACCCTTCTTTTTTGTTTGAACAAAGAGACCCAGTACTTC.

The V and J genes are TRBV19 and TRBJ1-5; 7 bases are a match to TRBD1. CDR3 length equals 15 residues. The V gene end was trimmed by 0 bases and the J gene end by 7 bases; junction bases not matched to a gene: 6. Germline V CDR1 and CDR2: LNHDA, SQIVND (reference sequence). This CDR3 is CASSIDKGGGQPQHF. The CDR3 nucleotides are TGTGCCAGTAGTATAGATAAAGGGGGCGGCCAGCCCCAGCATTTT.

In regard to this clonotype: A junction boundary mismatches the germline segment, possibly from a read error. The chain employs TRBV2 and TRBJ1-4; perhaps TRBD1 as D (5 bases). The CDR3 contains 18 residues. The germline V gene has CDR1 SNHLY and CDR2 FYNNEI. The CDR3 bases are TGTGCCAGCGGTGAAGCGCAAGGACCCGAAGGGGCCGCTGAAAAACTGTTTTTT. The encoded protein is CASGEAQGPEGAAEKLFF.

This clonotype was observed at least ten times. This rearrangement joins TRBV10-3 to TRBJ1-1; D uncertain. Germline V lookup: CDR1 ENHRY, CDR2 SYGVKD. The germline V and J ends were trimmed by 3 bases and 1 base, with 6 bases remaining between them. This CDR3 contains 13 residues. CDR3 nucleotide sequence: TGTGCCATCAGTGAACGGGCGAACACTGAAGCTTTCTTT. It codes for CAISERANTEAFF.

This clonotype was seen ten or more times. J is TRBJ2-2 and V is TRBV7-9, with D unresolved. Germline CDR1 is SEHNR and CDR2 is FQNEAQ (reference sequence). Trimming removed 5 bases from V and 0 bases from J, with 4 bases in between. CDR3 length: 13 amino acids. The CDR3 nucleotides read TGTGCCAGCAGCCAAACGAACACCGGGGAGCTGTTTTTT. It yields the protein CASSQTNTGELFF.

This clonotype has at least ten counts. This rearrangement joins TRBV2 to TRBJ1-4; D is unclear. From germline, CDR1 is SNHLY and CDR2 FYNNEI. The CDR3 totals 16 residues. V was pared by 4 bases and J by 0 bases, with 12 bases between. The CDR3 reads CASSVRETATNEKLFF. In DNA form, the CDR3 reads TGTGCCAGCAGTGTGCGGGAGACCGCAACTAATGAAAAACTGTTTTTT.

In DNA form, the CDR3 reads TGTGCCAGCAGCATCCACCGGGACAGCTCGACCGGGGAGCTGTTTTTT. It is translated as CASSIHRDSSTGELFF. This chain joins TRBV6-1 and TRBJ2-2; 7 bases map to TRBD1. V lost 6 bases to trimming and J lost 5 bases; unmatched junction nucleotides: 12. CDR3 length: 16 residues. CDR1 and CDR2 from the germline V gene are MNHNS and SASEGT.

This clonotype was counted between two and nine times. The V gene is TRBV5-4, the J gene TRBJ2-5, with TRBD2 identical over 7 bases. This CDR3 is built from 15 residues. The V gene's germline CDR1 is SGHNT and CDR2 YYREEE (reference sequence). J gave up 0 bases and V 0 bases, and 2 bases lay outside the gene matches. The CDR3 loop is CASSLDSGYQETQYF. The CDR3 DNA reads as TGTGCCAGCAGCTTGGATAGCGGGTACCAAGAGACCCAGTACTTC.

This clonotype has ten or more counts. The chain joins TRBV11-2 to TRBJ2-7; TRBD1 matches 9 bases. The trim removed 5 bases at V and 3 bases at J, leaving 5 bases unmatched. This CDR3 is 14 amino acids long. The germline V gene has CDR1 SGHAT and CDR2 FQNNGV. Here the CDR3 DNA reads TGTGCCAGCAGCACCCGGGACAGGGTCTACGAGCAGTACTTC. Residues: CASSTRDRVYEQYF.

This clonotype was counted many times. The chain links TRBV20-1 to TRBJ2-5, with 8 bases matching TRBD2. Germline CDR1 is DFQATT and CDR2 is SNEGSKA (reference sequence). CDR3 size: 15 residues. Unmatched junction bases numbered 14, after V lost 6 bases and J lost 5 bases. CDR3 nucleotide sequence: TGCAGTGCACCCGTCGGACTAGCCCGGTGGGAGACCCAGTACTTC. Its protein is CSAPVGLARWETQYF.

The chain uses TRBV25-1 and TRBJ2-2; D call uncertain. V gave up 4 bases and J gave up 6 bases, with 12 bases separating them. The CDR3 consists of 14 residues. The V gene's germline CDR1 is MGHDK and CDR2 SYGVNS. The CDR3 loop is CASSARFGPGELFF. The CDR3 coding sequence is TGTGCCAGCAGTGCGAGATTCGGTCCCGGGGAGCTGTTTTTT. Combining the CDR3 with reference TRBV25-1 and TRBJ2-2 gives the whole variable domain EADIYQTPRYLVIGTGKKITLECSQTMGHDKMYWYQQDPGMELHLIHYSYGVNSTEKGDLSSESTVSRIRTEHFPLTLESARPSHTSQYLCASSARFGPGELFFGEGSRLTVL.

The chain has TRBV6-1 and TRBJ1-3, with TRBD1 matching 10 bases. Germline V CDR1 and CDR2: MNHNS, SASEGT. The CDR3 spans 20 residues. Losses at the gene ends were 5 bases for V and 0 bases for J; bases not matched to a gene: 16. The CDR3 DNA reads as TGTGCCAGCAGTTTGGTCCAACTCGGACAGGGGGACTTCTCTGGAAACACCATATATTTT. It codes for CASSLVQLGQGDFSGNTIYF.

A note on this clonotype: One end of the junction fails to match germline, which may point to a read error. This chain joins TRBV5-5 and TRBJ2-1; tentative D call: TRBD1 (5 bases). The CDR3 contains 13 residues. CDR1 SGHKS and CDR2 YYEKEE come from the germline V gene (reference sequence). The CDR3 coding sequence is TGTGCCAGCAGCCAGGGTTTCGGCAATGAGCAGTCCTTC. It translates to CASSQGFGNEQSF.